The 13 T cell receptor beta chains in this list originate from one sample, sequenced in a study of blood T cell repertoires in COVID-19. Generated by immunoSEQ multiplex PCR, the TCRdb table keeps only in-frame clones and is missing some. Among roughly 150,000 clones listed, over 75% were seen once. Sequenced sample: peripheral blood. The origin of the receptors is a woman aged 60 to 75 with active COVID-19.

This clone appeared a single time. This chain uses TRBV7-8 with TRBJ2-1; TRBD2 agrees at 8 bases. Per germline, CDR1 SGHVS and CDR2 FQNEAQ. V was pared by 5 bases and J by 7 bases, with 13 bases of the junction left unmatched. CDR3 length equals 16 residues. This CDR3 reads CASSGSGRRIMNEQFF. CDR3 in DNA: TGTGCCAGCAGCGGGAGCGGGAGAAGAATTATGAATGAGCAGTTCTTC.

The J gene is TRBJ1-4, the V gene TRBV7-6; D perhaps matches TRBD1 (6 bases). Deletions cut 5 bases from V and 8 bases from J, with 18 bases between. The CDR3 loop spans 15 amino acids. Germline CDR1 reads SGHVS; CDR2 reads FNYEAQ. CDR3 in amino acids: CASSPTDSRREKLFF. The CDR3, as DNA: TGTGCCAGCAGCCCAACGGACAGTCGGAGGGAAAAACTGTTTTTT.

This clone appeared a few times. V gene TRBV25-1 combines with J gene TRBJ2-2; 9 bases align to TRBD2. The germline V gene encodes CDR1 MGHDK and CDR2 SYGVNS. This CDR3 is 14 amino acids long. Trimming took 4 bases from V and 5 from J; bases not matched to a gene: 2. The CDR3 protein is CASSGLAVTGELFF. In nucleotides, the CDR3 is TGTGCCAGCAGTGGACTAGCGGTGACCGGGGAGCTGTTTTTT.

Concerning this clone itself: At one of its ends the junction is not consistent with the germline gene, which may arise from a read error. The CDR3 region is CASSALRVHNKQFF. CDR3 bases: TGTGCCAGCAGTGCTCTCCGGGTCCACAATAAGCAGTTCTTC. The genes are TRBV2 and TRBJ2-1; unclear D gene. The CDR3 has 14 residues. Germline-derived CDR1 and CDR2 are SNHLY and FYNNEI.

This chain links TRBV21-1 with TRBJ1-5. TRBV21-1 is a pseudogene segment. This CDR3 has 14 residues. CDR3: CASSNRGARQPQHF. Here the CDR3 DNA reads TGTGCCAGCAGCAACCGGGGGGCGCGTCAGCCCCAGCATTTT.

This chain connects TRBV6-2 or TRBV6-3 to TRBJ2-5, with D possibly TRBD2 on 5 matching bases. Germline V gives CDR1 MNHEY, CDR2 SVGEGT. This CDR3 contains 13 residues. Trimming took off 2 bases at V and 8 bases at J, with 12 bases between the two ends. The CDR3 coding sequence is TGTGCCAGCAGTTACATTCCCCCGGGAACCCAGTACTTC. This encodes CASSYIPPGTQYF.

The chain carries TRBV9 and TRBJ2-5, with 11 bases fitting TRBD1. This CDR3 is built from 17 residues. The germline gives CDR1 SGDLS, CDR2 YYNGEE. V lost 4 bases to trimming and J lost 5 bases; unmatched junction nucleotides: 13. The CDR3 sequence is CASSPLPRTGGRETQYF. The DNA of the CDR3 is TGTGCCAGCAGCCCATTACCGAGGACAGGGGGCAGGGAGACCCAGTACTTC. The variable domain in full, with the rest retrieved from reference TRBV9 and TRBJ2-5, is DSGVTQTPKHLITATGQRVTLRCSPRSGDLSVYWYQQSLDQGLQFLIQYYNGEERAKGNILERFSAQQFPDLHSELNLSSLELGDSALYFCASSPLPRTGGRETQYFGPGTRLLVL.

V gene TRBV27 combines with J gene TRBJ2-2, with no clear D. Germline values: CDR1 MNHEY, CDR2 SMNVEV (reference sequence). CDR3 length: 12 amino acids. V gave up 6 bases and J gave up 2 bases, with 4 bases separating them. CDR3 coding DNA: TGTGCCAGCAGGAGCAACACCGGGGAGCTGTTTTTT. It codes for CASRSNTGELFF.

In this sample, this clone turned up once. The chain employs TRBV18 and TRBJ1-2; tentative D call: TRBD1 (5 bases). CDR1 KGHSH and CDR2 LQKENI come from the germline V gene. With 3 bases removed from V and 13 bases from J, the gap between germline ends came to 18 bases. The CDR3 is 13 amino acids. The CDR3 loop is CASSPTAGTTGTF. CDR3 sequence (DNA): TGTGCCAGCTCACCGACAGCAGGCACCACTGGCACCTTC.

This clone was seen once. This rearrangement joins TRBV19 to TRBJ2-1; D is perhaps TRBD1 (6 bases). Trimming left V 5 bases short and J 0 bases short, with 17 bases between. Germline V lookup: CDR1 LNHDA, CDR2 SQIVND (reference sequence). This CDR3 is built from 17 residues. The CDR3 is CASSPLTGMSSYNEQFF. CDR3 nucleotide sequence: TGTGCCAGTAGTCCACTGACAGGTATGAGCTCCTACAATGAGCAGTTCTTC.

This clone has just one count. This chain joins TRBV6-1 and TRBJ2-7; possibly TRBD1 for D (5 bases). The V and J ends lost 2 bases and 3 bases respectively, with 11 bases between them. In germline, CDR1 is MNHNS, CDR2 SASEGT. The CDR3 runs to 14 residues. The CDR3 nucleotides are TGTGCCAGCAGTGAATCCAGGGCTTTCTACGAGCAGTACTTC. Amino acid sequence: CASSESRAFYEQYF.

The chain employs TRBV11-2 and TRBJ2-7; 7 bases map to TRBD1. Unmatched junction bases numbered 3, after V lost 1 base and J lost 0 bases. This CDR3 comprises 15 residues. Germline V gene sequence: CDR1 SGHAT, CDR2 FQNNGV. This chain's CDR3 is CASSLGAGGSYEQYF. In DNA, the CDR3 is TGTGCCAGCAGCTTAGGAGCAGGGGGCTCCTACGAGCAGTACTTC.

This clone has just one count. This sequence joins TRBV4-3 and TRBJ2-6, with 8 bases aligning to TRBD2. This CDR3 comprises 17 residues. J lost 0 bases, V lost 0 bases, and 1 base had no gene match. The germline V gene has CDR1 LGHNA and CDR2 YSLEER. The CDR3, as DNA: TGCGCCAGCAGCCAAGATGCGGGGGGCTCTGGGGCCAACGTCCTGACTTTC. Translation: CASSQDAGGSGANVLTF.